These 7 T cell receptor beta chains originate from one sample sequenced in a study of cytomegalovirus exposure and HLA in healthy donors. It was with 60 Vbeta and 13 Jbeta primers that the PCR ran. Clones were sequenced by immunoSEQ multiplex PCR, and TCRdb holds only the in-frame ones, with some missing. This sample has some 150,000 clones, with 70% found just once. Sequencing used PBMCs. The source is a woman in her fifties or sixties in good health and CMV-seropositive.

The chain employs TRBV28 and TRBJ1-5; D possibly corresponds to TRBD1 (6 bases). This CDR3 region has 17 residues. Germline assignment: CDR1 MDHEN and CDR2 SYDVKM. With 4 bases removed from V and 1 base from J, the gap between germline ends came to 17 bases. The CDR3 DNA follows: TGTGCCAGCAGTTCAGGGGCGATGCGGATAAGCAATCAGCCCCAGCATTTT. It codes for CASSSGAMRISNQPQHF.

The rearrangement joins TRBV6-1 to TRBJ2-3; unclear D gene. Germline CDR1 reads MNHNS; CDR2 reads SASEGT. V dropped 4 bases and J dropped 5 bases, with 10 bases sitting between them. The length of the CDR3 is 13 residues. The CDR3 bases are TGTGCCAGCAGTGCGACGGGTATAGATACGCAGTATTTT. Amino acids: CASSATGIDTQYF.

This clone occurred a few times. The J gene is TRBJ1-5, the V gene TRBV5-1; 9 nucleotides agree with TRBD1. With V trimmed by 4 bases and J by 3 bases, 5 bases remained unmatched. Germline CDR1 is SGHRS and CDR2 is YFSETQ. The CDR3 loop spans 15 amino acids. The CDR3 nucleotides read TGCGCCAGCAGCCCGGGACAGGGTCTCAATCAGCCCCAGCATTTT. Translating gives CASSPGQGLNQPQHF. Full variable domain (remainder filled in from reference TRBV5-1 and TRBJ1-5): KAGVTQTPRYLIKTRGQQVTLSCSPISGHRSVSWYQQTPGQGLQFLFEYFSETQRNKGNFPGRFSGRQFSNSRSEMNVSTLELGDSALYLCASSPGQGLNQPQHFGDGTRLSIL.

The chain employs TRBV5-8 and TRBJ2-2; D not resolved. The V end lost 2 bases, the J end lost 3 bases, and 5 bases lay between the germline ends. The germline V gene has CDR1 SGHTS and CDR2 YDEGEE. This CDR3 is 13 amino acids long. CDR3 loop: CASSFRDTGELFF. As DNA, the CDR3 is TGTGCCAGCAGCTTCCGGGACACCGGGGAGCTGTTTTTT.

This clone was counted only a few times. This chain uses TRBV14 with TRBJ2-1, with 8 bases lining up with TRBD2. CDR1 is SGHDN and CDR2 is FVKESK in the germline V gene. The CDR3 runs 18 residues. The V and J ends lost 6 bases and 7 bases, in that order; junction bases with no gene match: 20. The CDR3 region has the DNA TGTGCCAGCAGGAAGCGGGAATTAGCGGGACACTCGAAAAATGAGCAGTTCTTC. Residues: CASRKRELAGHSKNEQFF. The variable domain in full, completed from reference TRBV14 and TRBJ2-1, reads EAGVTQFPSHSVIEKGQTVTLRCDPISGHDNLYWYRRVMGKEIKFLLHFVKESKQDESGMPNNRFLAERTGGTYSTLKVQPAELEDSGVYFCASRKRELAGHSKNEQFFGPGTRLTVL.

The rearrangement links TRBV6-1 to TRBJ1-1; no clear D gene. Germline V gene lookup returns CDR1 MNHNS and CDR2 SASEGT. The CDR3 has 13 residues. V was trimmed by 4 bases and J by 0 bases, leaving 6 bases between them. This CDR3 is CASSATVNTEAFF. CDR3 nucleotides: TGTGCCAGCAGTGCTACAGTGAACACTGAAGCTTTCTTT.

The chain employs TRBV19 and TRBJ1-2, with D possibly TRBD1 on 6 matching bases. Trimming left V 4 bases short and J 4 bases short, with 10 bases between. The germline V gene encodes CDR1 LNHDA and CDR2 SQIVND (reference sequence). CDR3 length: 13 amino acids. The CDR3 reads CASSTDRIYGYTF. DNA of the CDR3: TGTGCCAGTAGTACGGACAGAATCTATGGCTACACCTTC.